This record looks at one T cell receptor (beta chain) sequence and its context. No cognate antigen has been identified for it. Base qualities are missing; no much larger clone stands one base away. The record originates from a study of cytomegalovirus exposure and HLA in healthy donors (dated by TCRdb to about 2017). About the full investigation: An earlier analysis of some 550 of the donors reported about 290 Gb of sequence data and 120 million or so unique TCR beta sequences from some 180 million T cells. Of the roughly 400 genotyped donors, around 81% fell in the genetic ancestry cluster associated with self-reported Caucasian donors. The study was designed to test whether signatures of past pathogen exposure could be identified by cataloging public T cell receptors. Rather than drawing on any new phenotypic data, the later analysis identified candidate immune exposures from TCR beta sequences and the way those sequences occurred across donors. An earlier analysis of roughly 580 of the donors used high-throughput TCR beta sequencing to judge whether each TCR beta V gene segment behaved as functional or pseudogenic. HLA typing included class I and class II loci at four-digit resolution. An early release covering over 500 HLA-typed donors comprised about 300 gigabases of sequencing data and about 90 million unique TCR sequences. Genome-wide SNP genotypes for about 55% of the roughly 670 donors were used in a later genetic analysis, which treated that subset as a discovery cohort. High-throughput TCR immunosequencing, statistical association of individual TCRs with disease status, and machine learning were combined to predict cytomegalovirus infection status. Several DR-DQ haplotypes were handled as single units for association and clustering, since linkage in the cohort was strong. Among 350 to 400 genotyped donors of the cohort, an average of 235,054 unique TCR beta nucleotide sequences were sequenced per donor, around 18% of them non-productive. Besides the first cohort of 550 to 750 subjects, a separate validation cohort made up of 120 different subjects was used. A later analysis re-examined previously published TCR beta repertoires from more than 650 donors and added high-resolution HLA genotyping to investigate patterns of TCR occurrence. Donor age, sex, ethnicity and CMV serostatus were compiled together with the repertoire data. Every discovery cohort repertoire had been produced on one sequencing platform. The T cell repertoires of 666 subjects were profiled by immunosequencing and related to cytomegalovirus serostatus. The number of donors typed differed by locus, with about 629-640 for A, B, C, DRB1 and DQB1, roughly 520 for DQA1, 606 for DPA1, and some 470 for DPB1. Study-level results and caveats: An association between a missense DCLRE1C variant and V-gene and J-gene trimming of TCR beta chains was found in a later genetic analysis and replicated in an independent cohort. A later analysis found that TCR association rates varied across HLA loci, with DRB1 alleles showing the most associated TCRs and HLA-C alleles the fewest. In both the original and validation cohorts, the classifier was reported to diagnose cytomegalovirus status with high specificity and sensitivity. Strong co-occurrence of HLA alleles, especially DR and DQ, made assigning TCR associations to individual alleles difficult. Compared with the roughly 710-donor mean, donors in an Asian-associated ancestry cluster had fewer N-insertions in productive TCRs, according to a later genetic analysis. In a later analysis, about 16,000 TCR beta sequences were associated with specific HLA alleles at a false discovery rate of 0.05. Because counts were too low, some 16 rarely observed V segments, including chromosome 9 orphons, were excluded from the earlier analysis of 587 of the donors. A few of the identified cytomegalovirus-associated TCR beta chains were confirmed in vitro to be specific for cytomegalovirus antigens. It was suggested by the authors that the approach could potentially be generalized to other disease states and immunological phenotypes. In a later analysis, several top co-occurrence clusters were reported to appear linked to parvovirus B19, influenza, CMV and Epstein-Barr virus. A further reported finding was that TCR beta sequences accurately predicted the HLA-A and HLA-B alleles for most subjects in the first cohort. Correlated functional status among segregating V segments might be attributable to linkage disequilibrium, but an unknown experimental factor could not be ruled out. According to a later analysis, most CMV-associated TCR beta chains appeared to be HLA-restricted, and the HLA associations seemed to be driven largely by CMV exposure. Compared with equally common non-associated chains, HLA-associated TCR beta chains in a later analysis were more clonally expanded and had lower generation probabilities. Some IMGT-functional V segments, including TRBV6-2 and TRBV6-3, could not be told apart with the 87-base-pair reads, so those segments were excluded. The only immune exposure information available for the cohort was CMV serostatus. Most TCR sequences were observed very rarely across donors, whereas some public TCRs were present in many individuals. The study listed 150 to 200 TCR beta chains as associated with cytomegalovirus. In this cohort, only TCR beta chains were sequenced, and detectable features were limited by the absence of alpha or paired-chain data. Roughly uniform sequencing depth across donors was assumed in presence/absence analyses, although this assumption may not hold. The sequencing pipeline was judged likely to have produced a cluster of highly shared sequence variants as a technical artifact. Broadly in line with IMGT annotations, most TCR beta V segments showed up in productive rearrangements about 87% or about 30% of the time in an earlier analysis of several hundred of the donors. HLA typing was unavailable for some donors at each locus, so association tests used only the typed subset.

The cohort comprised 550 to 700 healthy bone marrow donors. At the time of sampling, all cohort members were nominally healthy, though unrecorded immune exposures were likely present. The donor tested CMV seronegative, placing the donor among the 350 to 400 seronegative members of the cohort. A peripheral blood sample was collected from each donor, and TCR beta sequencing was performed on peripheral blood mononuclear cells. The Qiagen DNeasy Blood Extraction Kit was used to extract genomic DNA from the blood cell samples. The protocol used for the library was the immunoSEQ multiplex PCR assay. The multiplex PCR relied on a mix of 60 forward primers for TCR Vbeta segments and 13 reverse primers for TCR Jbeta segments. Amplification of the CDR3 region of rearranged TCR beta genes was performed with a multiplex PCR assay on genomic DNA. The Illumina HiSeq System was used to sequence the amplified TCR beta libraries as 87-base-pair reads. The study's processing was this. Across the 670 or so repertoires, a later analysis counted 80 million or so unique TCR beta chains, some 11 million of which were shared by at least two donors. Raw reads were error-corrected and collapsed into unique sequences by a nearest-neighbor algorithm in which closely related sequences were merged to remove PCR and sequencing errors. To assign V, D and J gene segments, CDR3 sequences were aligned to IMGT reference sequences. Each retained sequence needed at least a six-nucleotide match to both a V gene segment and a J gene segment. A rearrangement counted as productive if the CDR3 had no stop codons and remained in frame with V and J, and every other rearrangement counted as non-productive. CDR3 was defined by IMGT convention, running from the second conserved V-encoded cysteine to the conserved J-encoded phenylalanine. In an earlier analysis of more than 550 of the donors, sequences lacking an unambiguous match to a single V gene segment were excluded. An earlier analysis of a few hundred of the donors called V segments functional above 56.7% productive rearrangements and segregating when the between-donor standard deviation exceeded 5%. To diagnose cytomegalovirus status from the catalog of TCR beta chain sequences, a statistical classification framework was built. In a later analysis, V and J genes were assigned by comparing TCR nucleotide sequences against IMGT/GENE-DB human TR gene sequences. Using the TCRdist pipeline, a later analysis assigned CDR3 sequences along with most-parsimonious VDJ recombination scenarios. In a later analysis, every TCR beta chain was defined by the combination of its CDR3 amino acid sequence and its V-gene family, and reads without a unique V-gene family were dropped. In a later analysis, fewer than 650 highly shared, low-generation-probability nucleotide sequences were removed to address suspected cross-contamination and a sequencing artifact. In a later analysis, a clonal expansion index for each public chain was calculated from normalized within-repertoire ranks of inferred template counts. Generation probabilities in a later analysis came from a VDJ recombination model fitted to out-of-frame rearrangements, and those results were checked against IGoR. In a later analysis, TCR-TCR, TCR-HLA and TCR-CMV co-occurrence was scored with hypergeometric tests, and a repertoire-size bias correction was applied to TCR pairs. False discovery rates were estimated in a later analysis by permuting HLA or CMV assignments 20 times. In a later analysis, co-occurring TCRs were grouped using DBSCAN, and TCRdist sequence similarity was added for clustering within HLA-allele-positive subsets. Co-occurrence clustering excluded repertoires with fewer than 30,000 or more than 120,000 public chains, plus five with anomalous nucleotide sharing. TCRdb carries this immuneACCESS record with in-frame sequences only. Its versions omit some clonotypes, under half of them owing to an unresolved V gene in the studies checked, with the rest unexplained. V, J and clone size derive from that table, while D and trimming were established from the DNA sequence. The sample table records around 300,000 clones; 65% to 85% of these occur just once. The leading ten clones occupy 2% to 2.5% of the sample.

The CDR3 contains 14 residues, cysteine and phenylalanine counted. Only the CDR3 DNA stays, 42 bases, in frame from base 1. The germline V gene provides CDR1 MNHEY and CDR2 SVGAGI. The chain couples TRBV6-5 to TRBJ2-5; 7 bases in between match TRBD1. The end of the DNA is better explained by TRBJ2-7, so the J call may be wrong. Sequenced input: PBMCs. The clonotype was recovered from a female donor in good health and CMV-seronegative. The nucleotide sequence is TGTGCCAGCAGTAGAGGGGACAGAACCTACGAGCAGTACTTC. Protein translation: CASSRGDRTYEQYF.